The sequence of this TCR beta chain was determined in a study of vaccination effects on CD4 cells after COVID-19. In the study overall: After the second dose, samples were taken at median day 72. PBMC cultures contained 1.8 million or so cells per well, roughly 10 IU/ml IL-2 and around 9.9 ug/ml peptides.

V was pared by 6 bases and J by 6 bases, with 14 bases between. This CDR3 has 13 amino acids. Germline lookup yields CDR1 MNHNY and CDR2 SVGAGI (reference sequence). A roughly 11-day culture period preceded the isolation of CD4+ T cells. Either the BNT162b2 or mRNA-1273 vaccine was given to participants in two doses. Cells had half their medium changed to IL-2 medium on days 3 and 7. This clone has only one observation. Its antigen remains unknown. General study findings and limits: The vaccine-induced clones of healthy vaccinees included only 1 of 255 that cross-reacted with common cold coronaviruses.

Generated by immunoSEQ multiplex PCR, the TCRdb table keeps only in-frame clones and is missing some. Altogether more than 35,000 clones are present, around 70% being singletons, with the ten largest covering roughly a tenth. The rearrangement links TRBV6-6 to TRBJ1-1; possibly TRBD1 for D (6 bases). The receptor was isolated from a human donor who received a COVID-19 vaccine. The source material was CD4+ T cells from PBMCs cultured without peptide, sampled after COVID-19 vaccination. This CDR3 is CASRVYRDAEAFF. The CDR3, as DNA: TGTGCCAGCAGAGTCTACAGGGACGCTGAAGCTTTCTTT.